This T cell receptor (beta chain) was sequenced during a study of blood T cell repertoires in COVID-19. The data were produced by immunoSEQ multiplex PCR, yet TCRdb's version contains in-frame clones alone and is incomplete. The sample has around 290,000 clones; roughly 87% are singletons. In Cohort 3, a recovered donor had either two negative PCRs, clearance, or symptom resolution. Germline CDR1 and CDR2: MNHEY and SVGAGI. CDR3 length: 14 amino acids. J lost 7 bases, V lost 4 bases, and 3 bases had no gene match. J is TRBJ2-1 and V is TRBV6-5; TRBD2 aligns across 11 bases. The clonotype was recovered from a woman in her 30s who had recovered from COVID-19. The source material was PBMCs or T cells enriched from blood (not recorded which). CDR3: CASSLAGGRNEQFF. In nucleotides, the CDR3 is TGTGCCAGCAGTTTAGCGGGGGGGCGAAATGAGCAGTTCTTC.